This T cell receptor (beta chain) was profiled in a study of human T cells and chemical hapten exposure. Overall study: Minor pooled library volume differences mainly drove per-sample TCR yield variation.

This clonotype is medium-sized by share. The time point is: healthy volunteer bleed at 6 weeks. Sequencing started from total RNA isolated from unfractionated whole blood. The library gave individual cDNA molecules unique molecular identifiers. Original methodology: Sample-level TCR yields exhibited a median of around 93,000, with a range of roughly 20,000 to 690,600. Each CDR3 protein gets one entry after TCRdb re-called the RACE reads with MiXCR. The V and J calls reflect TCRdb's pipeline rather than the authors' work. The profile covers approximately 59,000 distinct CDR3 sequences, with 5.5% to 7.5% appearing a single time and around 3.4% taken by the ten largest. The sequenced material came from whole blood. This TCR was sampled from a female donor in good health. Some clones in this sample may be carry-over from other donors' samples.

The CDR3 coding sequence is TGTGCCAGCAGCCCCACGTCCGAGACCCTCTATGGCTACACCTTC. Translating it yields CASSPTSETLYGYTF. J is TRBJ1-2 and V is TRBV3-1; no clear D. The length of the CDR3 is 15 residues. V lost 4 bases and J 4 bases, leaving 16 bases between the germline ends. Germline CDR1 LGHDT, CDR2 YNNKEL (reference sequence).